These T cell receptor beta chains were read from a single sample in a study of OX40 agonist ivuxolimab in advanced cancers. Produced via immunoSEQ multiplex PCR; TCRdb's table is partial and in-frame only. This table holds about 59,000 clones, more than 70% found once. Sequencing used CD4+ or CD8+ T cells sorted from blood, obtained in a trial of the OX40 agonist ivuxolimab. The receptors here all came from an adult with an advanced solid tumor such as melanoma, head and neck, liver or kidney cancer. CDR3s include the opening cysteine and the closing phenylalanine or tryptophan. D genes are given only for firm matches. The size of a clone is reported for some rows only, either as once, few or many, or as a class for expanded clones.

size	D	V	J	CDR3	DNA
NA	NA	TRBV11-2	TRBJ2-1	CASSFGGWIYNEQFF	TGTGCCAGCAGCTTTGGGGGCTGGATCTACAATGAGCAGTTCTTC
NA	TRBD2	TRBV29-1	TRBJ2-1	CSVEARTSGRGLGEQFF	TGCAGCGTTGAAGCAAGGACTAGCGGGAGAGGGCTAGGTGAGCAGTTCTTC
NA	TRBD2	TRBV11-2	TRBJ2-1	CASSLLAGVSNEQFF	TGTGCCAGCAGCTTACTAGCGGGAGTGAGCAATGAGCAGTTCTTC
NA	NA	TRBV7-6	TRBJ1-4	CASPWGEKLFF	TGTGCCAGCCCCTGGGGAGAAAAACTGTTTTTT
NA	TRBD1	TRBV7-6	TRBJ2-1	CASSFEGAEHNEQFF	TGTGCCAGCAGCTTCGAGGGGGCAGAACACAATGAGCAGTTCTTC
NA	TRBD1	TRBV27	TRBJ1-2	CASSLRQGFSGYTF	TGTGCCAGCAGTTTAAGACAGGGTTTCAGTGGCTACACCTTC
NA	NA	TRBV19	TRBJ1-4	CASSIASVTDSNEKLFF	TGTGCCAGTAGTATAGCCTCTGTGACAGATTCTAATGAAAAACTGTTTTTT
many	TRBD1	TRBV27	TRBJ2-7	CASSYRGQGSYEQYF	TGTGCCAGCAGTTATAGGGGACAGGGATCCTACGAGCAGTACTTC
few	NA	TRBV18	TRBJ1-5	CASSPDRNQPQHF	TGTGCCAGCTCACCAGACAGGAATCAGCCCCAGCATTTT
NA	NA	TRBV10-3	TRBJ1-2	CAITKDTNYGYTF	TGTGCCATCACCAAGGACACCAACTATGGCTACACCTTC
NA	TRBD1	TRBV19	TRBJ1-5	CASTGTGGHQPQHF	TGTGCCAGTACCGGGACAGGGGGCCATCAGCCCCAGCATTTT
once	NA	TRBV2	TRBJ1-2	CASRSGLRGGYTF	TGTGCCAGCAGATCAGGGCTACGAGGTGGCTACACCTTC
NA	NA	TRBV6-1	TRBJ1-5	CASSPGQTYQPQHF	TGTGCCAGCAGTCCTGGACAGACCTATCAGCCCCAGCATTTT
NA	TRBD2	TRBV5-5	TRBJ2-5	CASSETSGSGTQYF	TGTGCCAGCAGCGAGACTAGCGGGAGTGGGACCCAGTACTTC
NA	NA	TRBV10-2	TRBJ1-3	CASSGRDQGGNTIYF	TGCGCCAGCAGTGGCCGGGATCAGGGTGGAAACACCATATATTTT
NA	TRBD1	TRBV10-3	TRBJ1-2	CAISESQGGYGYTF	TGTGCCATCAGTGAGTCTCAGGGGGGCTATGGCTACACCTTC
NA	NA	TRBV6-1	TRBJ2-3	CASSELGGADTQYF	TGTGCCAGCAGTGAGCTTGGGGGTGCAGATACGCAGTATTTT
NA	TRBD2	TRBV18	TRBJ2-1	CASSPTGTSGTGEQFF	TGTGCCAGCTCACCTACCGGGACTAGCGGGACGGGGGAGCAGTTCTTC
NA	NA	TRBV6-1	TRBJ1-2	CASSFTGATNYGYTF	TGTGCCAGCAGTTTCACCGGGGCTACAAACTATGGCTACACCTTC
NA	TRBD1	TRBV7-7	TRBJ2-3	CASSFGTGVADTQYF	TGTGCCAGCAGCTTCGGGACAGGGGTCGCAGATACGCAGTATTTT
NA	NA	TRBV18	TRBJ2-2	CASHGFANTGELFF	TGTGCCAGCCACGGGTTCGCGAACACCGGGGAGCTGTTTTTT
NA	TRBD2	TRBV5-4	TRBJ2-7	CASSFDFGGAYEQYF	TGTGCCAGCAGCTTCGACTTTGGGGGGGCCTACGAGCAGTACTTC
once	NA	TRBV19	TRBJ2-7	CASSRQRAYEQYF	TGTGCCAGTAGTAGACAGCGGGCCTACGAGCAGTACTTC
few	TRBD1	TRBV6-1	TRBJ2-5	CASSEASLGQNQETQYF	TGTGCCAGCAGTGAAGCGTCCTTGGGACAGAACCAAGAGACCCAGTACTTC
NA	NA	TRBV9	TRBJ2-5	CASSVVGDWETQYF	TGTGCCAGCAGCGTAGTTGGGGATTGGGAGACCCAGTACTTC
NA	NA	TRBV7-2	TRBJ2-7	CASSLTYEQYF	TGTGCCAGCAGCTTAACCTACGAGCAGTACTTC
NA	NA	TRBV4-2	TRBJ2-1	CASSQEASGVSSYNEQFF	TGTGCCAGCAGCCAAGAGGCGTCAGGGGTCAGCTCCTACAATGAGCAGTTCTTC
few	NA	TRBV5-6	TRBJ2-5	CASSWGAGRTNQETQYF	TGTGCCAGCAGCTGGGGGGCCGGCAGAACAAACCAAGAGACCCAGTACTTC
NA	TRBD1	TRBV6-6	TRBJ2-7	CASSYSGEGTAYF	TGTGCCAGCAGTTACTCGGGGGAAGGGACAGCTTACTTC
NA	TRBD2	TRBV11-2	TRBJ2-2	CASSSDGRPTGELFF	TGTGCCAGCAGCTCGGACGGGAGGCCGACCGGGGAGCTGTTTTTT
NA	TRBD2	TRBV18	TRBJ2-7	CASSPLAGWKNEQYF	TGTGCCAGCTCACCTTTAGCGGGATGGAAGAACGAGCAGTACTTC
NA	TRBD2	TRBV10-3	TRBJ2-7	CAISESGRGADTYEQYF	TGTGCCATCAGTGAGTCCGGGCGGGGGGCCGACACCTACGAGCAGTACTTC
NA	NA	TRBV5-5	TRBJ1-4	CASSLQQGSEKLFF	TGTGCCAGCAGCTTGCAACAGGGATCTGAAAAACTGTTTTTT
NA	NA	TRBV2	TRBJ2-2	CASNPQFGLNTGELFF	TGTGCCAGCAACCCACAGTTCGGGTTGAACACCGGGGAGCTGTTTTTT
once	TRBD2	TRBV5-4	TRBJ2-3	CASSLGASGLAGTDTQYF	TGTGCCAGCAGCTTGGGGGCTTCGGGCCTAGCGGGCACAGATACGCAGTATTTT
NA	NA	TRBV5-1	TRBJ1-2	CASSPGLTHGYTF	TGTGCCAGCAGCCCGGGACTGACGCATGGCTACACCTTC
NA	TRBD2	TRBV27	TRBJ2-4	CASSTLTGHTSGSGKNIQYF	TGTGCCAGCAGCACCCTCACGGGACACACTAGCGGGAGTGGCAAAAACATTCAGTACTTC
NA	TRBD1	TRBV18	TRBJ1-2	CASSRLQGQGGYGYTF	TGTGCCAGCTCACGACTCCAAGGACAGGGAGGCTATGGCTACACCTTC
NA	NA	TRBV7-9	TRBJ2-2	CASSSPRFPNTGELFF	TGTGCCAGCAGCTCACCCCGGTTCCCGAACACCGGGGAGCTGTTTTTT
NA	NA	TRBV28	TRBJ2-7	CASISGNTYEQYF	TGTGCCAGCATATCGGGAAACACCTACGAGCAGTACTTC
NA	NA	TRBV28	TRBJ1-2	CASTSGGVDYGYTF	TGTGCCAGCACTTCGGGAGGGGTGGACTATGGCTACACCTTC
once	TRBD2	TRBV14	TRBJ2-7	CASSQALGLAGGPRAGEQYF	TGTGCCAGCAGCCAAGCCTTGGGACTAGCGGGAGGGCCTCGAGCAGGAGAGCAGTACTTC
NA	NA	TRBV6-6	TRBJ1-2	CASSYTGDYGYTF	TGTGCCAGCAGTTACACGGGTGACTATGGCTACACCTTC
NA	NA	TRBV5-1	TRBJ2-3	CASSWGRGGGSTDTQYF	TGCGCCAGCAGCTGGGGCCGCGGCGGAGGTAGCACAGATACGCAGTATTTT
NA	NA	TRBV11-2	TRBJ1-1	CASSLGLEAEAFF	TGTGCCAGCAGCTTAGGACTGGAGGCTGAAGCTTTCTTT
NA	TRBD1	TRBV11-3	TRBJ2-1	CASSLEGQGAYNEQFF	TGTGCCAGCAGCTTGGAAGGACAGGGGGCCTACAATGAGCAGTTCTTC
NA	TRBD2	TRBV29-1	TRBJ2-1	CSVETSGSSYNEQFF	TGCAGCGTGGAGACTAGCGGTAGCTCCTACAATGAGCAGTTCTTC
NA	TRBD1	TRBV6-6	TRBJ2-7	CASSYFPGQGYEQYF	TGTGCCAGCAGTTACTTCCCGGGACAGGGGTACGAGCAGTACTTC
NA	NA	TRBV9	TRBJ1-2	CASSVGGVSYGYTF	TGTGCCAGCAGCGTAGGAGGGGTCTCCTATGGCTACACCTTC
NA	NA	TRBV2	TRBJ2-1	CASKRDYNEQFF	TGTGCCAGCAAACGGGACTACAATGAGCAGTTCTTC
few	NA	TRBV7-8	TRBJ1-1	CASSSLTGELNTEAFF	TGTGCCAGCAGCTCACTGACAGGCGAGCTGAACACTGAAGCTTTCTTT
NA	TRBD1	TRBV13	TRBJ1-2	CASSSRTGEIYGYTF	TGTGCCAGCAGCTCCCGGACAGGGGAAATTTATGGCTACACCTTC